This T cell receptor beta chain was documented in a study of T cell responses to AZD1222 COVID-19 vaccine. Worth noting for this clone: What it recognizes is unknown.

Pooling of second doses given at about 4 or about 12 weeks was done. Some clones are missing from TCRdb's copy, which holds only in-frame ones; the method was immunoSEQ multiplex PCR. The table includes under 95,000 clones, 70% to 90% detected once. Germline V gives CDR1 SNHLY, CDR2 FYNNEI. The trim removed 1 base at V and 4 bases at J, leaving 3 bases unmatched. The CDR3 spans 15 residues. Study outcomes and limitations: White British ancestry dominated among donors, who included more females, and clonal diversity was possibly underestimated. In the spike-specific TCR repertoire, nearly half reportedly target unmutated variant regions. Vaccine-associated CD4 TCRs ranged over spike, dominating at 160-218 and 743-854.

The sequence derives from an adult who received the AZD1222 COVID-19 vaccine. The rearrangement uses TRBV2 and TRBJ2-3; 9 nucleotides line up with TRBD2. Sequenced material: peripheral blood, taken 28 days after the second AZD1222 dose. The CDR3 nucleotides read TGTGCCAGCAGTGAAGTGTTAGCGGGGGCAGATACGCAGTATTTT. Translation: CASSEVLAGADTQYF.